The present entry profiles one TCR beta chain with its context. This clonotype has ten or more counts. The specificity of this receptor is unknown. No qualities accompany the bases; no much larger clone lies one base away. This specimen comes from a study of regulatory T cells in long-lasting Graves disease (dated by TCRdb to about 2021). General notes on the study: In the newly diagnosed Graves' disease group, patients had been taking antithyroid drugs for less than 3 months. The study took place in China and was registered as a clinical trial. Peripheral blood TCR sequencing and RNA sequencing compared persistent Graves' disease patients with newly diagnosed Graves' disease patients. A total of some 33 samples were covered by TCR sequencing, comprising around 13 persistent and around 20 newly diagnosed Graves' disease patients. What the study reported, not specific to this receptor: Compared with newly diagnosed patients, persistent Graves' disease patients had lower TCR Shannon entropy and fewer highly expanded clones, which suggests clonal expansion. Sequencing and analysis were restricted to the TCR beta chain. Persistent patients shared more public clonotypes among themselves (around 2,800) than newly diagnosed patients did (over 950). TRBV28, TRBJ1-2 and TRBJ2-5 were preferentially used in persistent disease, while TRBV20-1 and TRBJ2-1 were favored in newly diagnosed disease. The study examined only peripheral blood because the primary lesion, thyroid tissue, could not be accessed. As a limitation, the authors acknowledged that the small sample size may reduce accuracy.

The time point label, as the study defines it: newly diagnosed GD, antithyroid drugs for less than 3 months. For both TCR sequencing and RNA sequencing, RNA was extracted from PBMCs using TRIzol. Graves' disease was diagnosed according to American Thyroid Association guidelines. Patients were recruited from an endocrinology department in Xi'an, China. Each patient gave about 9.1 milliliters of peripheral blood, collected in an EDTA anticoagulant tube. Ficoll Paque Plus density gradient separation was used to isolate PBMCs, and no further T cell sorting was performed. RNA quality was checked with an Agilent 2100 Bioanalyzer and agarose gel, and concentration with a NanoDrop 2000. CDR1 and CDR2 are drawn from the germline V gene: SQVTM, ANQGSEA. Trimming leaves V shorter by 6 bases and J shorter by 6 bases, with the junction holding 5 bases beyond the gene matches. Counted from cysteine to phenylalanine, this CDR3 has 12 amino acids. Just the 36-base CDR3 DNA is kept, in frame starting at base 1.

Library generation was performed with multiplex PCR. The sequencer listed for this sample is Illumina HiSeq 4000. TCR beta libraries were built with iRepertoire HTBI primers and Arm-PCR amplification of CDR3 regions. Gel purification was performed on PCR products prior to sequencing. On the authors' methods: Across samples, fewer than 70 TRBV and roughly 15 TRBJ segments were identified and used for gene usage analysis of CDR3 amino acid clonotypes. Filtered high-quality paired reads were merged into contigs using COPE and FqMerger. BLAST was used to align contigs to IMGT TRBV, TRBD and TRBJ reference genes, and CDR3 was defined according to IMGT. Clonotypes above 0.1% frequency were classified as highly expanded clones. Shannon entropy was used to measure repertoire diversity, and the Gini coefficient was used to measure V-J evenness. A clonotype found in more than one individual was treated as public. The raw public reads went through TCRdb reprocessing: fastp at Q25, MiXCR clone calling, in-frame beta chains kept. Entries are consolidated by CDR3 protein sequence, retaining the most common genes and DNA. TCRdb's processing, not the authors', yielded these V and J calls. This sample gives 350,000 to 400,000 distinct CDR3 sequences in total; 15% to 20% of them show up just once. The ten largest clones add up to around 20% of the sample.

The same sample was also used in a study of T cells in Graves' hyperthyroidism and ophthalmopathy. The second publication reports: A patient counted as having stable Graves' hyperthyroidism if no progression to ophthalmopathy occurred over 18 months of follow-up. The hyperthyroidism patients were between 18 and 65 years old and newly diagnosed, with a disease duration of less than 2 months. Any patient with an uncontrolled infection, another autoimmune disease, pregnancy or lactation was excluded. Diagnoses were established on the basis of clinical symptoms, serum thyroxine and TRAb, thyroid ultrasound, and orbital computed tomography. The TCR CDR3 was subjected to a first round of RT-PCR using the HTBI primer set and the Qiagen OneStep RT-PCR kit. Most expanded thyroid clonotypes (frequency above 0.001) were also found in blood, which suggests that blood repertoires may mirror thyroid immune responses. In cross-validation, a model built on a 13 V-J signature told ophthalmopathy apart from stable hyperthyroidism with 87.88% sensitivity and approximately 81% specificity, and in testing the same model reached 80%/75%. In validation, the model predicted progression to ophthalmopathy with just under 71% sensitivity and around 72% specificity, a median of around 6.6 months before onset. TCR V-J signatures able to tell the groups apart were searched for in a discovery cohort of some 97 patients, of whom 40 to 45 had Graves' ophthalmopathy and more than 55 had stable Graves' hyperthyroidism. An independent validation cohort of around 19 hyperthyroidism patients and 17 patients who later progressed to ophthalmopathy tested prospective prediction of ophthalmopathy. The 95 to 100 discovery patients were divided at random into training and test sets in a 7:3 ratio. Thyroid tissue and blood T-cell repertoires from over 5 Graves' hyperthyroidism patients were also compared in the study. Once sampling was done, hyperthyroidism patients were given methimazole at a starting dose of 30 mg daily, whereas ophthalmopathy patients were given high-dose intravenous methylprednisolone. Libraries were constructed in a second round of multiplex PCR, after which size selection and purification were performed. Paired-end sequencing of the libraries was performed with 100 bp reads on an Illumina HiSeq2000. Raw data were processed with SOAPnuke, discarding reads with adapters, uncalled bases, mean Phred below 15, or no exact constant-primer or identifier match. COPE v1.2.5 was used to merge the high-quality paired reads, and each unique nucleotide sequence was defined as a clonotype. MiTCR v1.1 was used to align the clonotypes against IMGT TRBV, TRBD and TRBJ reference segments. Analysis was restricted to V-J combinations with a frequency above 0.0001, which covered roughly 99% of repertoires. The TCS score was defined as the ratio of F50 (clonal expansion) to E x V (chaos), calculated using BLOSUM62-based TCRdist between CDR3 peptides within each V-J. Welch's t-statistics and random forest reduced around 550 V-J features to 13, which were used in a naive Bayes classifier (R e1071). No statistical method was used to set the sample size in advance, and investigators knew the group allocation. The paper describes TCR Vbeta CDR3 sequencing of about 140 peripheral blood samples, made up of 43 ophthalmopathy patients, approximately 76 hyperthyroidism patients and 17 progressor patients.

The source was peripheral blood mononuclear cells (PBMCs), collected at new diagnosis, from a patient treated with antithyroid drugs. The rearranged chain carries TRBV29-1 and TRBJ1-1, with 9 central nucleotides matching TRBD1. The source is a woman between 18 and 29 years old with Graves disease. Donor details come from another sample of the same person, matched by shared clones. Here the CDR3 is given as CSVGTGRAEAFF. The DNA sequence is as follows: TGCAGCGTCGGGACAGGGAGGGCTGAAGCTTTCTTT.